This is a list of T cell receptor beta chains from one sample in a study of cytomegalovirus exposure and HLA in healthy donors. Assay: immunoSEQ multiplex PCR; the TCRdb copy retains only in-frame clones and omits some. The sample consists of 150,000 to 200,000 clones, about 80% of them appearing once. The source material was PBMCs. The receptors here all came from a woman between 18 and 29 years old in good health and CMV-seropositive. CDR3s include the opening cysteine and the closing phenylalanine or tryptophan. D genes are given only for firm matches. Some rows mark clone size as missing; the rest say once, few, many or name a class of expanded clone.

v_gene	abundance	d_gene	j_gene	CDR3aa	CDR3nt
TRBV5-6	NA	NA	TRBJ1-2	CASSLAREAGYTF	TGTGCCAGCAGCTTGGCCAGGGAGGCTGGCTACACCTTC
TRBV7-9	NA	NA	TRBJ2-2	CASSPVPGFGAGELFF	NA
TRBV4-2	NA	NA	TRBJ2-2	CASSQDGWGPGDGELFF	TGTGCCAGCAGCCAAGATGGGTGGGGGCCAGGGGACGGGGAGCTGTTTTTT
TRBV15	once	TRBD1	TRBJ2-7	CATSAGGSSYEQYF	TGTGCCACCAGCGCAGGGGGAAGCTCCTACGAGCAGTACTTC
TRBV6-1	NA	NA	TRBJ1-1	CASSERGSREAFF	TGTGCCAGCAGTGAACGGGGGAGCAGGGAAGCTTTCTTT
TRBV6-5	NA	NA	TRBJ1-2	CASSYSQGGYGYTF	TGTGCCAGCAGTTACTCCCAGGGAGGGTATGGCTACACCTTC
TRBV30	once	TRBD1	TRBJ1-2	CAWSRGTGWNYGYTF	TGTGCCTGGAGCCGTGGGACAGGGTGGAACTATGGCTACACCTTC
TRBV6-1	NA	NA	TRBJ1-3	CASSEDRVLDTIYF	TGTGCCAGCAGTGAAGACAGGGTCCTAGACACCATATATTTT
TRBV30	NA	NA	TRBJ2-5	CAWSSHHQGNQETQYF	TGTGCCTGGAGTTCTCACCACCAGGGAAACCAAGAGACCCAGTACTTC
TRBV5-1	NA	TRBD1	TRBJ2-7	CASSLTGGYEQYF	TGCGCCAGCAGCTTAACAGGGGGGTACGAGCAGTACTTC
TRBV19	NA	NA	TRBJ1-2	CASRTGDGYTF	TGTGCCAGTAGGACAGGTGATGGCTACACCTTC
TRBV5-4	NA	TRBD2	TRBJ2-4	CASSDPSGIAKNIQYF	TGTGCCAGCAGCGACCCTAGCGGGATAGCCAAAAACATTCAGTACTTC
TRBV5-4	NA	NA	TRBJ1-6	CASSLSGGAGRGSYNSPLHF	TGTGCCAGCAGCTTGTCCGGGGGGGCAGGGAGAGGCTCCTATAATTCACCCCTCCACTTT
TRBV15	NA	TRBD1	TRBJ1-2	CATSRTDRDTYGYTF	TGTGCCACCAGCAGGACCGACAGGGATACCTATGGCTACACCTTC
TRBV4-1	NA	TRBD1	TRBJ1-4	CASSQDQGGANEKLFF	TGCGCCAGCAGCCAAGACCAGGGGGGAGCTAATGAAAAACTGTTTTTT
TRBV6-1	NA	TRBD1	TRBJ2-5	CARGGTGDQETQYF	TGTGCCAGGGGGGGGACAGGGGACCAAGAGACCCAGTACTTC
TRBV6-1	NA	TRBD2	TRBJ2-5	CASRKSGGARETQYF	TGTGCCAGCAGGAAAAGCGGGGGGGCCAGAGAGACCCAGTACTTC
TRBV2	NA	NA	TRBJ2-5	CASSEAFLQETQYF	TGTGCCAGCAGTGAGGCATTCCTCCAAGAGACCCAGTACTTC
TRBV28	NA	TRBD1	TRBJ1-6	CASRLGQGDSPLHF	TGTGCCAGCAGACTGGGACAGGGGGATTCACCCCTCCACTTT
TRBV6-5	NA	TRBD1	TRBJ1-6	CASRGQSSPLHF	TGTGCCAGCAGGGGACAGTCTTCACCCCTCCACTTT
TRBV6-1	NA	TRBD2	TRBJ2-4	CASSEFTSGGHNSQYF	TGTGCCAGCAGTGAATTTACTAGCGGGGGGCACAACAGTCAGTACTTC
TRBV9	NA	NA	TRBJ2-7	CASSVAFGQSYEQYF	TGTGCCAGCAGCGTAGCTTTCGGACAGAGCTACGAGCAGTACTTC
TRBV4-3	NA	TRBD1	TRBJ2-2	CASSQVRIGQGAGELFF	TGCGCCAGCAGCCAAGTAAGGATCGGGCAGGGGGCCGGGGAGCTGTTTTTT
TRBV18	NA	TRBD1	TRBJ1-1	CASSPGRGRLFTEAFF	TGTGCCAGCTCACCGGGCAGGGGGCGACTATTCACTGAAGCTTTCTTT
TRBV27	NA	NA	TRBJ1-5	CASSDSLMEPQHF	TGTGCCAGCAGTGACAGTCTAATGGAGCCCCAGCATTTT
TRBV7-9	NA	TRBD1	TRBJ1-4	CASSPGQLWANEKLFF	TGTGCCAGCAGCCCGGGACAGTTGTGGGCTAATGAAAAACTGTTTTTT
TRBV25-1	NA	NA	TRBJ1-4	CASGRGEKLFF	TGTGCCAGCGGCCGCGGGGAAAAACTGTTTTTT
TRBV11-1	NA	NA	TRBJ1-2	CASSPTPNYGYTF	TGTGCCAGCAGCCCGACTCCTAACTATGGCTACACCTTC
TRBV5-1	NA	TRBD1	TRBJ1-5	CASSLGTVASQPQHF	TGCGCCAGCAGCCTAGGGACAGTCGCAAGCCAGCCCCAGCATTTT
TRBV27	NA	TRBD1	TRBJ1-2	CASRGQGLGYYGYTF	TGTGCCAGCCGCGGACAGGGTTTAGGGTACTATGGCTACACCTTC
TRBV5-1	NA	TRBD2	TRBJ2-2	CASSSGTTGTGELFF	TGCGCCAGCAGCTCCGGGACTACGGGGACCGGGGAGCTGTTTTTT
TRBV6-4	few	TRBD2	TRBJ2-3	CASSDAGGHTDTQYF	TGTGCCAGCAGTGACGCGGGGGGGCACACAGATACGCAGTATTTT
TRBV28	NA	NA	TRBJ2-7	CASSPVGTGWNEQYF	TGTGCCAGCAGTCCCGTAGGTACAGGGTGGAACGAGCAGTACTTC
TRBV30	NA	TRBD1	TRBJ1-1	CAWRQGADAFF	TGTGCCTGGAGGCAGGGGGCGGATGCTTTCTTT
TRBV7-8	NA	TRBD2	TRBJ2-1	CASSFGTSGGVYNEQFF	TGTGCCAGCAGCTTCGGGACTAGCGGGGGGGTTTACAATGAGCAGTTCTTC
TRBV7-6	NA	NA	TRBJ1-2	CASSPRGPAYGYTF	TGTGCCAGCAGCCCCAGAGGGCCAGCCTATGGCTACACCTTC
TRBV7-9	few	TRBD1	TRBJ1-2	CASSLGTGEGYGYTF	TGTGCCAGCAGCTTAGGGACAGGGGAAGGCTATGGCTACACCTTC
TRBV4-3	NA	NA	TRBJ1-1	CASSQVGVMNTEAFF	TGCGCCAGCAGCCAAGTAGGGGTCATGAACACTGAAGCTTTCTTT
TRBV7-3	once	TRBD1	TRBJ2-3	CASSLRDRVTDTQYF	TGTGCCAGCAGCTTACGAGACAGGGTCACAGATACGCAGTATTTT
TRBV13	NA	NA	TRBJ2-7	CASSFRTRSYEQYF	TGTGCCAGCAGTTTCCGGACACGTTCCTACGAGCAGTACTTC
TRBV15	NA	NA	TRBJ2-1	CATALGGQPYNEQFF	TGTGCCACGGCGTTGGGGGGACAGCCCTACAATGAGCAGTTCTTC
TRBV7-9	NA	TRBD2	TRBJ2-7	CASSPGGGDWYEQYF	TGTGCCAGCAGCCCGGGGGGAGGGGATTGGTACGAGCAGTACTTC
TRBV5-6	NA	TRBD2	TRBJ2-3	CASSRLAGGLTDTQYF	TGTGCCAGCAGCCGACTAGCGGGGGGGCTAACAGATACGCAGTATTTT
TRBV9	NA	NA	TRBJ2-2	CASSVGGGRNTGELFF	TGTGCCAGCAGCGTGGGGGGAGGCAGAAACACCGGGGAGCTGTTTTTT
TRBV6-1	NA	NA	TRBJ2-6	CASSDLGANVLTF	TGTGCCAGCAGTGACCTTGGGGCCAACGTCCTGACTTTC
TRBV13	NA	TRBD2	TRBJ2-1	CASSLDLSGGAGEQFF	TGTGCCAGCAGCTTAGATCTTAGCGGGGGGGCAGGTGAGCAGTTCTTC
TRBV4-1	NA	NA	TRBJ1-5	CASSQALTGNQPQHF	TGCGCCAGCAGCCAAGCTTTAACAGGCAATCAGCCCCAGCATTTT
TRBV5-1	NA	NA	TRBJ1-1	CASSPETGQMGAFF	TGCGCCAGCAGCCCCGAGACTGGACAGATGGGAGCTTTCTTT
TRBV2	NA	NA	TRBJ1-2	CASSGWGDSYIGYTF	TGTGCCAGCAGTGGGTGGGGGGACTCCTACATTGGCTACACCTTC